What follows are 8 T cell receptor beta chains derived from one specimen sequenced in a study of early T cells in non-severe SARS-CoV-2 infection. MiXCR was run by TCRdb on the 5' RACE reads, yielding one entry per CDR3 protein. Of tens of thousands of distinct CDR3 sequences detected, 4.5% to 6% appear once; the ten largest clones hold around 4.5%. Sequencing was carried out using whole blood. These receptors all stem from an adult who was a healthcare worker with PCR-confirmed SARS-CoV-2 infection or an uninfected control (not recorded which).

This clonotype was picked up many times. CDR3 amino acids: CASSQNSQAEAFF. CDR3 nucleotide sequence: TGTGCCAGCAGCCAAAACTCTCAAGCTGAAGCTTTCTTT. The gene calls are TRBV3-1 and TRBJ1-1; D is unresolved. This CDR3 has 13 amino acids. Trimming cost V 2 bases and J 6 bases, with 10 bases left between them. Germline V gives CDR1 LGHDT, CDR2 YNNKEL (reference sequence).

The J gene is TRBJ2-3, the V gene TRBV12-3 or TRBV12-4; D is perhaps TRBD1 or TRBD2 (5 bases each). CDR3 size: 15 residues. V lost 6 bases to trimming and J lost 4 bases, with 17 bases between them. DNA for the CDR3: TGTGCCAGCAGCCCCGTTGGGGGTGAAGCAGATACGCAGTATTTT. Encoded protein: CASSPVGGEADTQYF.

In this sample, this clonotype turned up many times. This chain connects TRBV6-6 to TRBJ2-2; D is ambiguous. The germline gives CDR1 MNHNY, CDR2 SVGAGI (reference sequence). The ends were cut back, 7 bases at V and 6 bases at J, with 9 bases in the middle. CDR3 length: 12 residues. The CDR3 DNA reads TGTGCCAGCAAGGAGTTACCCGGGGAGCTGTTTTTT. It specifies CASKELPGELFF.

This clonotype was observed many times. This chain joins TRBV29-1 and TRBJ1-2, with D perhaps TRBD1 (5 bases). The V and J ends lost 4 bases and 8 bases respectively, with 20 bases between them. The CDR3 is made up of 14 amino acids. Germline V gives CDR1 SQVTM, CDR2 ANQGSEA. The CDR3 sequence: CSVVPQGPSLGYTF. In nucleotides, the CDR3 is TGCAGCGTTGTGCCGCAGGGCCCCTCCCTAGGCTACACCTTC.

This clonotype showed up many times. CDR3 in DNA: TGTGCCATCAGTGGTCCAGGGGACAATGAGCAGTTCTTC. Its translation: CAISGPGDNEQFF. V is TRBV10-3 and J is TRBJ2-1, with D possibly being TRBD1 (6 bases). Germline lookup yields CDR1 ENHRY and CDR2 SYGVKD. The CDR3 sequence is 13 residues long. V was trimmed by 4 bases and J by 5 bases, leaving 9 bases between them.

This clonotype has a count of ten or more. The genes are TRBV29-1 and TRBJ2-7, with D perhaps TRBD2 (6 bases). The CDR3 contains 17 residues. Germline values: CDR1 SQVTM, CDR2 ANQGSEA. V was trimmed by 0 bases and J by 3 bases, leaving 21 bases between them. In nucleotides, the CDR3 is TGCAGCGTTGAAGATCAACTCGGGAGAATGAGGGGCTACGAGCAGTACTTC. This gives the protein CSVEDQLGRMRGYEQYF.

This clonotype was detected many times. CDR3 sequence (DNA): TGTGCCAGCAACCTGGGGCGCCCCGGGGAGCTGTTTTTT. Translation gives CASNLGRPGELFF. The chain joins TRBV28 to TRBJ2-2; TRBD1 is a possible D gene (5 bases). The CDR3 sequence is 13 residues long. Germline V gene lookup returns CDR1 MDHEN and CDR2 SYDVKM. V was trimmed by 7 bases and J by 6 bases, leaving 12 bases between them.

The rearrangement joins TRBV18 to TRBJ1-1, with 8 nucleotides matching TRBD1. Germline V gives CDR1 KGHSH, CDR2 LQKENI. The ends lost 3 bases at V and 1 base at J; junction bases unmatched: 4. This CDR3 contains 15 residues. The CDR3 DNA is TGTGCCAGCTCACCTCAGGGGGCCGCGAACACTGAAGCTTTCTTT. This sequence encodes CASSPQGAANTEAFF.